Below are 29 T cell receptor beta chains sequenced from a single sample in a study of shared clonotypes between healthy human individuals (dated by TCRdb to about 2020). Library construction relied on the immunoSEQ multiplex PCR assay. The clones in this table, taken by TCRdb from immuneACCESS, are in-frame only. Not every clone is retained; where verified, under half of the shortfall comes from an unresolved V gene, and the cause of the rest is unknown. The sample table lists 2 million to 2.5 million clones, roughly 90% of them with a count of one. The ten largest clones add up to 0.3% to 0.4% of the sample. Sequencing input: naive CD4+ T cells from PBMCs. The meaning of the sample's cell subset or site label: CD45RA+ positively selected. The receptor source for this set is a man aged 18 to 35 in good health. Some clones in this sample may be carry-over from other donors' samples.

This clone has just one count. V gene TRBV4-2 combines with J gene TRBJ2-7, with 7 nucleotides matching TRBD2. Germline values: CDR1 LGHNA, CDR2 YNFKEQ. Germline trimming cut 0 bases from V and 1 base from J; bases unmatched to any gene: 3. The CDR3 is made up of 15 amino acids. The chain's CDR3 is CASSQDQRESYEQYF. The DNA of the CDR3 is TGTGCCAGCAGCCAAGATCAGCGGGAATCCTACGAGCAGTACTTC.

Only one count was recorded for this clone. The CDR3 loop is CASSFTSGTDTQYF. CDR3 DNA: TGTGCCAGCAGCTTTACTAGCGGCACAGATACGCAGTATTTT. The rearrangement uses TRBV5-5 and TRBJ2-3; 7 nucleotides agree with TRBD2. Germline V gene lookup returns CDR1 SGHKS and CDR2 YYEKEE (reference sequence). The CDR3 loop spans 14 amino acids. V lost 2 bases to trimming and J lost 1 base; unmatched junction nucleotides: 1.

The V call is TRBV6-5, the J call TRBJ2-7; TRBD2 is a possible D gene (6 bases). V was trimmed by 4 bases and J by 2 bases, leaving 12 bases between them. Per germline, CDR1 MNHEY and CDR2 SVGAGI. The CDR3 is made up of 14 amino acids. The CDR3 DNA reads as TGTGCCAGCAGTTCGGGACTCTTAACCTACGAGCAGTACTTC. Encoded protein: CASSSGLLTYEQYF.

As regards this clone: In the same sample, other DNA sequences code for this CDR3. V usage is TRBV5-4 and J usage is TRBJ2-5; no definite D call. Germline V gene lookup returns CDR1 SGHNT and CDR2 YYREEE (reference sequence). V was trimmed by 2 bases and J by 4 bases, leaving 3 bases between them. There are 11 residues in the CDR3. CDR3 sequence: CASSFRETQYF. The CDR3 DNA reads TGTGCCAGCAGCTTTCGAGAGACCCAGTACTTC.

The V and J genes are TRBV7-9 and TRBJ1-1, with unresolved D. Per germline, CDR1 SEHNR and CDR2 FQNEAQ (reference sequence). The CDR3 extends over 13 amino acids. Deletions cut 0 bases from V and 11 bases from J, with 13 bases between. The DNA for the CDR3 is TGTGCCAGCAGCTTAGCTGCGGTCGAACGGGCTTTCTTT. Translating gives CASSLAAVERAFF.

V and J are TRBV6-1 and TRBJ1-5; the D gene is possibly TRBD1 (5 bases). The CDR3 has 17 amino acids. Germline assignment: CDR1 MNHNS and CDR2 SASEGT. Trimming shortened V by 4 bases and J by 0 bases, and 16 bases separated the two germline ends. The CDR3 is CASSAVLGVPSNQPQHF. CDR3 in DNA: TGTGCCAGCAGTGCGGTTCTAGGGGTTCCTAGCAATCAGCCCCAGCATTTT.

This CDR3 is CASSPRTSGPYNEQFF. CDR3 coding DNA: TGTGCCAGCAGCCCCCGGACTAGCGGACCCTACAATGAGCAGTTCTTC. The chain is built from TRBV9 and TRBJ2-1; TRBD2 matches at 10 bases. The V and J ends lost 4 bases and 2 bases, in that order; junction bases with no gene match: 6. This CDR3 contains 16 residues. Germline V gene sequence: CDR1 SGDLS, CDR2 YYNGEE.

V and J are TRBV6-7 and TRBJ2-5; 7 bases match TRBD2. The better agreement between TRBJ2-7 and the DNA end casts doubt on the J call. TRBV6-7 is an ORF for which the function is uncertain. The CDR3 is 15 amino acids. CDR3 sequence reads: CASSLGRTSSYEQYF. CDR3 DNA: TGTGCCAGCAGTTTAGGCCGGACTAGCTCCTACGAGCAGTACTTC.

Points on this clone: In the same sample, other DNA sequences code for this CDR3. Here the CDR3 DNA reads TGTGCCAGCAGCTTGTGGGGTGGCACAGATACGCAGTATTTT. Encoded protein: CASSLWGGTDTQYF. The chain recombines TRBV5-4 with TRBJ2-3; no reliable D call. The V gene's germline CDR1 is SGHNT and CDR2 YYREEE (reference sequence). V dropped 1 base and J dropped 1 base, with 7 bases sitting between them. The CDR3 is 14 residues long.

This clone was seen more than once but under ten times. The chain uses TRBV4-2 and TRBJ2-3; either TRBD1 or TRBD2 may fit D (5 bases each). The CDR3 is 17 residues long. Per germline, CDR1 LGHNA and CDR2 YNFKEQ. The V and J ends lost 2 bases and 0 bases respectively, with 15 bases between them. This CDR3 is CASSQTPWGGSTDTQYF. CDR3 in DNA: TGTGCCAGCAGCCAAACCCCATGGGGCGGGAGCACAGATACGCAGTATTTT.

The chain joins TRBV9 to TRBJ1-2; tentatively, D is TRBD1 (6 bases). V was pared by 0 bases and J by 8 bases, with 17 bases between. This CDR3 has 15 residues. Germline CDR1 is SGDLS and CDR2 is YYNGEE. The CDR3 nucleotides are TGTGCCAGCAGCGTAGCTTTCGGGGGGCTAGGAGGCTACACCTTC. Translated, it gives CASSVAFGGLGGYTF.

Concerning this clone itself: One end of the junction fails to match germline, which may point to a read error. Additional DNA sequences in this sample encode the identical CDR3. The chain uses TRBV7-2 and TRBJ1-3; D is uncertain. The length of the CDR3 is 13 residues. The germline V gene has CDR1 SGHTA and CDR2 FQGNSA. CDR3 sequence: CASSLEAGNTIYF. Written as DNA, the CDR3 is TGTGCCAGCAGCCTCGAGGCTGGGAACACCATATATTTT. The full variable domain, completed using reference TRBV7-2 and TRBJ1-3, is GAGVSQSPSNKVTEKGKDVELRCDPISGHTALYWYRQSLGQGLEFLIYFQGNSAPDKSGLPSDRFSAERTGGSVSTLTIQRTQQEDSAVYLCASSLEAGNTIYFGEGSWLTVV.

The gene calls are TRBV7-9 and TRBJ2-3; TRBD2 might be the D (7 bases). Trimming removed 6 bases from V and 7 bases from J, with 14 bases in between. The CDR3 is made up of 13 amino acids. Germline CDR1 is SEHNR and CDR2 is FQNEAQ (reference sequence). The CDR3 spells CASSSGGWNTQYF. In DNA, the CDR3 is TGTGCCAGCAGTTCGGGGGGCTGGAATACGCAGTATTTT.

The chain joins TRBV7-6 to TRBJ2-2; 8 nucleotides agree with TRBD2. The CDR3 loop spans 18 amino acids. Germline lookup yields CDR1 SGHVS and CDR2 FNYEAQ. Losses at the gene ends were 4 bases for V and 2 bases for J; bases not matched to a gene: 12. CDR3 DNA sequence: TGTGCCAGCAGCTCACTAGCGGTACCAACCGAAAACACCGGGGAGCTGTTTTTT. It yields the protein CASSSLAVPTENTGELFF.

The gene calls are TRBV7-2 and TRBJ2-3; 13 bases align to TRBD2. V shed 1 base, J shed 4 bases, and the junction held 8 bases outside the gene matches. CDR1 is SGHTA, CDR2 FQGNSA, per germline. The CDR3 spans 18 residues. The chain's CDR3 is CASSLGLTLAGGADTQYF. Written as DNA, the CDR3 is TGTGCCAGCAGCTTAGGCCTGACACTAGCGGGAGGGGCAGATACGCAGTATTTT.

This chain joins TRBV29-1 and TRBJ1-2; 12 bases fit TRBD1. The CDR3 totals 13 residues. The germline V gene encodes CDR1 SQVTM and CDR2 ANQGSEA. Trimming cost V 6 bases and J 4 bases; bases outside gene matches: 3. CDR3 coding DNA: TGCAGCGTGGGGACAGGGGGCCTCTATGGCTACACCTTC. Its protein is CSVGTGGLYGYTF. Full variable domain (rest looked up from reference TRBV29-1 and TRBJ1-2): SAVISQKPSRDICQRGTSLTIQCQVDSQVTMMFWYRQQPGQSLTLIATANQGSEATYESGFVIDKFPISRPNLTFSTLTVSNMSPEDSSIYLCSVGTGGLYGYTFGSGTRLTVV.

This chain uses TRBV12-2 with TRBJ2-7; TRBD2 is taken as the D call from the table, unchecked against the DNA. TRBV12-2 corresponds to a pseudogene. The CDR3 has 15 residues. The chain's CDR3 is CASRFRRASSYEQYF. The CDR3 bases are TGTGCAAGTCGCTTCAGGCGGGCTAGCTCCTACGAGCAGTACTTC.

The V call is TRBV18, the J call TRBJ1-5; weak D call: TRBD1 (5 bases). V lost 6 bases and J lost 4, with 10 bases in between. The length of the CDR3 is 13 residues. Germline CDR1 KGHSH, CDR2 LQKENI. As DNA, the CDR3 is TGTGCCAGCTCTTTCGGGGGGAATCAGCCCCAGCATTTT. Translation gives CASSFGGNQPQHF. Based on the CDR3 plus reference TRBV18 and TRBJ1-5, the full variable domain is NAGVMQNPRHLVRRRGQEARLRCSPMKGHSHVYWYRQLPEEGLKFMVYLQKENIIDESGMPKERFSAEFPKEGPSILRIQQVVRGDSAAYFCASSFGGNQPQHFGDGTRLSIL.

This chain joins TRBV30 and TRBJ1-2; D ambiguous. V lost 2 bases and J 0 bases, leaving 16 bases between the germline ends. This CDR3 is built from 16 residues. CDR1 is GTSNPN, CDR2 SVGIG, per germline (reference sequence). This CDR3 is CAWSPRGGRANYGYTF. In nucleotides, the CDR3 is TGTGCCTGGAGTCCCCGAGGAGGCAGAGCTAACTATGGCTACACCTTC.

The rearrangement uses TRBV28 and TRBJ1-2, with D unclear. V lost 3 bases and J lost 2, with 16 bases in between. The CDR3 has 16 residues. Germline loops: CDR1 MDHEN, CDR2 SYDVKM. The DNA for the CDR3 is TGTGCCAGCAGTTTCCTCCTAATGCGGGGAAACTATGGCTACACCTTC. Its protein is CASSFLLMRGNYGYTF.

The CDR3 sequence is CASSLGFEPQHF. The CDR3 region has the DNA TGTGCCAGCAGTCTGGGATTTGAGCCCCAGCATTTT. The chain has TRBV6-1 and TRBJ1-5; D not certain. CDR3 length: 12 residues. Germline CDR1 and CDR2: MNHNS and SASEGT. V dropped 5 bases and J dropped 8 bases, with 10 bases sitting between them.

This clone was seen once. The chain combines TRBV29-1 with TRBJ2-3; TRBD1 matches 11 bases. This CDR3 is 14 amino acids long. With V trimmed by 5 bases and J by 5 bases, 6 bases remained unmatched. From germline, CDR1 is SQVTM and CDR2 ANQGSEA. The CDR3 DNA reads TGCAGCGTTCGCCCGGGACAGGGGGTAGATACGCAGTATTTT. Protein product: CSVRPGQGVDTQYF.

This chain uses TRBV2 with TRBJ2-1; 7 bases are a match to TRBD1. Germline loops: CDR1 SNHLY, CDR2 FYNNEI. V trimming: 6 bases; J trimming: 0 bases; junction bases outside the gene matches: 5. The CDR3 has 15 residues. CDR3 protein: CASRETGSSYNEQFF. CDR3 DNA sequence: TGTGCCAGCAGGGAGACAGGGAGCTCCTACAATGAGCAGTTCTTC.

The CDR3 sequence is CASSPARGVGYGYTF. The CDR3 DNA is TGTGCCAGCAGCCCCGCTCGAGGTGTGGGGTATGGCTACACCTTC. The chain is built from TRBV7-2 and TRBJ1-2, with no clear D. The CDR3 totals 15 residues. CDR1 is SGHTA, CDR2 FQGNSA, per germline. V gave up 5 bases and J gave up 5 bases, with 18 bases separating them.

The V call is TRBV20-1, the J call TRBJ1-1; D is undetermined. This CDR3 contains 11 residues. V lost 2 bases, J lost 4 bases, and 5 bases lay in between. The V gene's germline CDR1 is DFQATT and CDR2 SNEGSKA (reference sequence). CDR3 nucleotides: TGCAGTGCTAGATTTCTCACTGAAGCTTTCTTT. Amino acids: CSARFLTEAFF.

The chain carries TRBV28 and TRBJ1-3, with TRBD1 as a possible D gene (6 bases). V shed 5 bases and J shed 0 bases, with 14 bases lying between them. The germline CDR1 and CDR2 sequences are MDHEN and SYDVKM. The CDR3 spans 16 residues. This chain's CDR3 is CASSTTGQHSGNTIYF. In DNA, the CDR3 is TGTGCCAGCAGTACAACAGGACAGCACTCTGGAAACACCATATATTTT.

This sequence joins TRBV25-1 and TRBJ1-2; D is ambiguous. Trimming took 3 bases from V and 4 from J, leaving 12 bases between them. The CDR3 spans 14 residues. From germline, CDR1 is MGHDK and CDR2 SYGVNS. The CDR3 DNA follows: TGTGCCAGCAGTGAGACCGGGGAGGCCTATGGCTACACCTTC. It codes for CASSETGEAYGYTF.

The chain has TRBV6-4 and TRBJ2-1; TRBD1 agrees at 7 bases. This CDR3 spans 14 amino acids. Germline V lookup: CDR1 MRHNA, CDR2 SNTAGT. With V trimmed by 5 bases and J by 2 bases, 3 bases remained unmatched. The CDR3 bases are TGTGCCAGCAGTACAGGGGACACCTACAATGAGCAGTTCTTC. It yields the protein CASSTGDTYNEQFF.

This chain joins TRBV2 and TRBJ2-5; a possible D gene is TRBD1 (6 bases). V gave up 2 bases and J gave up 5 bases, with 27 bases separating them. CDR3 length: 19 residues. Germline loops: CDR1 SNHLY, CDR2 FYNNEI. CDR3 nucleotides: TGTGCCAGCAGTGAAACTCCGGAGATGAGGCAGGGGCCCAAGGAGACCCAGTACTTC. Its protein is CASSETPEMRQGPKETQYF.